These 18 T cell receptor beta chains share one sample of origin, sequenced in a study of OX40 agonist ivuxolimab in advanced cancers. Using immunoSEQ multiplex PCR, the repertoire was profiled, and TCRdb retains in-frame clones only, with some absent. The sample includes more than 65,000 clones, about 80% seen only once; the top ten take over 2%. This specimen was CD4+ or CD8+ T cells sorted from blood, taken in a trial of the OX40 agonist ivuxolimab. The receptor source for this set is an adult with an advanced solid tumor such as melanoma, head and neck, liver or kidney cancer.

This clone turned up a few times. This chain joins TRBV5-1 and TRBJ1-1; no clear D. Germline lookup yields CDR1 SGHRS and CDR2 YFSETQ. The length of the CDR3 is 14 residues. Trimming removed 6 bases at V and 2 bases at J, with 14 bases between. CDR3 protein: CASTTGDVNTEAFF. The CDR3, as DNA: TGCGCCAGCACTACCGGGGATGTCAACACTGAAGCTTTCTTT.

The CDR3 region has the DNA TGCAGCGTGCACGACACCGGGGAGCTGTTTTTT. Protein product: CSVHDTGELFF. The rearrangement links TRBV29-1 to TRBJ2-2, with D uncertain. The CDR3 sequence is 11 residues long. Germline V gives CDR1 SQVTM, CDR2 ANQGSEA. The V end was cut by 6 bases, the J end by 3 bases, with 5 bases between.

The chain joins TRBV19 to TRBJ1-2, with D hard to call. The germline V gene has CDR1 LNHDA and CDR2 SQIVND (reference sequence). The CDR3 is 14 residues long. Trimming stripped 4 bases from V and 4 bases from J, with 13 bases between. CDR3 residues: CASSTGNRGYGYTF. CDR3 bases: TGTGCCAGTAGTACTGGCAATCGGGGCTATGGCTACACCTTC.

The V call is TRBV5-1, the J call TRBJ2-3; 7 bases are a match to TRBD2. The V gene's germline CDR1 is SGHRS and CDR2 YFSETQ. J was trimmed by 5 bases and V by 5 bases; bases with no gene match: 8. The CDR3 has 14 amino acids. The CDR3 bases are TGCGCCAGCAGGCTTGGTAGCGGGTTAGATACGCAGTATTTT. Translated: CASRLGSGLDTQYF.

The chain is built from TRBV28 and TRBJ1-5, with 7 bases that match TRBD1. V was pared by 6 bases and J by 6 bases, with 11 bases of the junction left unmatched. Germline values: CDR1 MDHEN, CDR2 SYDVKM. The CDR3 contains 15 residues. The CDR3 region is CASRRQGRAGQPQHF. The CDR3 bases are TGTGCCAGCAGACGACAGGGAAGGGCAGGTCAGCCCCAGCATTTT.

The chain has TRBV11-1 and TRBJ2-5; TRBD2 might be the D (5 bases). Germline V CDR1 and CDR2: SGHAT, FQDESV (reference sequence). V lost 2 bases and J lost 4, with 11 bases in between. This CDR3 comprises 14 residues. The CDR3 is CASSLRTGRETQYF. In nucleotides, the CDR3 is TGTGCCAGCAGCTTAAGGACTGGCCGAGAGACCCAGTACTTC.

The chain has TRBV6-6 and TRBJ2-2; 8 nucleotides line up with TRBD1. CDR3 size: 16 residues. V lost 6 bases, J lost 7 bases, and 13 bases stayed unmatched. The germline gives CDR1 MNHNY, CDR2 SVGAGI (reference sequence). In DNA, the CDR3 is TGTGCCAGCAGACCCTACGGACAGGGAAAGGGCGGGGAGCTGTTTTTT. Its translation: CASRPYGQGKGGELFF.

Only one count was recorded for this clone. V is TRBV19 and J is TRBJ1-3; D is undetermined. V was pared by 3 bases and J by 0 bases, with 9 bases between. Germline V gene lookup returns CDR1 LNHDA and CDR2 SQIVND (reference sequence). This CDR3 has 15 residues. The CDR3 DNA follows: TGTGCCAGTAGTATGCAGTCAGTCTCTGGAAACACCATATATTTT. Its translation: CASSMQSVSGNTIYF. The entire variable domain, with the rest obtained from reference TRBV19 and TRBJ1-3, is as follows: DGGITQSPKYLFRKEGQNVTLSCEQNLNHDAMYWYRQDPGQGLRLIYYSQIVNDFQKGDIAEGYSVSREKKESFPLTVTSAQKNPTAFYLCASSMQSVSGNTIYFGEGSWLTVV.

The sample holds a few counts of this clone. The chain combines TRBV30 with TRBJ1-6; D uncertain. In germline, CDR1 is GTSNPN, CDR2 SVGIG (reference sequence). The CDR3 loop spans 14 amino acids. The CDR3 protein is CAVTTGSYNSPLHF. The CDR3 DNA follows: TGTGCAGTTACCACCGGCTCCTATAATTCACCCCTCCACTTT.

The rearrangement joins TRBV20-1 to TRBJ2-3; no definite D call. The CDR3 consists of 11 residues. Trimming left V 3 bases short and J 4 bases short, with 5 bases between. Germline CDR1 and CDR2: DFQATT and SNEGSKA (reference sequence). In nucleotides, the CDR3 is TGCAGTGCTAGTCTAGCAGATACGCAGTATTTT. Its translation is CSASLADTQYF.

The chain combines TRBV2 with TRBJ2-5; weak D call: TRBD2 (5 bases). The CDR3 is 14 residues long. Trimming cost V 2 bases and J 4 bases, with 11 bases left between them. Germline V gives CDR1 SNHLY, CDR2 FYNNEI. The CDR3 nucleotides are TGTGCCAGCAGTGAATTGTGGGCGGGAGAGACCCAGTACTTC. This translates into CASSELWAGETQYF.

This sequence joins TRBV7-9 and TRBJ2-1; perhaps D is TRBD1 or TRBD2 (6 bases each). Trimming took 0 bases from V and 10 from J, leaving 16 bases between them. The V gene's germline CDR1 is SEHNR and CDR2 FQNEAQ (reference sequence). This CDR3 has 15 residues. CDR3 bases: TGTGCCAGCAGCTTAGCCGCCGGGGGCCAGGGGGAGCAGTTCTTC. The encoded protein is CASSLAAGGQGEQFF.

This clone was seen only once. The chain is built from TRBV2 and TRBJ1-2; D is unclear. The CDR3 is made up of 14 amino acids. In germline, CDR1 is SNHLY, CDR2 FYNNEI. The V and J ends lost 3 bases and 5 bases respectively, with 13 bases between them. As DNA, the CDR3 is TGTGCCAGCAGTGAGGAGTTCAGGAGTTATGGCTACACCTTC. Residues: CASSEEFRSYGYTF. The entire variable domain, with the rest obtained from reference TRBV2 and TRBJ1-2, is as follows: EPEVTQTPSHQVTQMGQEVILRCVPISNHLYFYWYRQILGQKVEFLVSFYNNEISEKSEIFDDQFSVERPDGSNFTLKIRSTKLEDSAMYFCASSEEFRSYGYTFGSGTRLTVV.

The CDR3 protein is CASSAETGVVAGEQYF. CDR3 in DNA: TGTGCCAGCAGCGCAGAAACAGGGGTTGTTGCGGGAGAGCAGTACTTC. The genes are TRBV7-8 and TRBJ2-7, with D possibly being TRBD1 (7 bases). Per the germline V gene, CDR1 is SGHVS and CDR2 is FQNEAQ. The V gene lost 5 bases and the J gene lost 7 bases, with 24 bases spanning the gap. This CDR3 comprises 16 residues.

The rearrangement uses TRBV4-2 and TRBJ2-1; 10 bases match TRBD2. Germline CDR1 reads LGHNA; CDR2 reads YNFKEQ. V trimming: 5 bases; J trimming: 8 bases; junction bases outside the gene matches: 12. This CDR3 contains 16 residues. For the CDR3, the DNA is TGTGCCAGCAGCTCCTCTAGCGGGGGCGGCAGCCATGAGCAGTTCTTC. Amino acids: CASSSSSGGGSHEQFF.

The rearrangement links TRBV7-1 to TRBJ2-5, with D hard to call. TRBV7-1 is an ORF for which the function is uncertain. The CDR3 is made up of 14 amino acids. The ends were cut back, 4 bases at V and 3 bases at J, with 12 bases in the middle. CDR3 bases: TGTGCCAGCAGCTTATTGTCTCAGAAAGAGACCCAGTACTTC. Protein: CASSLLSQKETQYF.

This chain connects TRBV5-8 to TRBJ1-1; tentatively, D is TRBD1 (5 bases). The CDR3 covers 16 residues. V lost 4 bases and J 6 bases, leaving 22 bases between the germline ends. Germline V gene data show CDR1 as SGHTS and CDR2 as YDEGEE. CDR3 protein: CASSPGTRGTFAEAFF. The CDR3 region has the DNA TGTGCCAGCAGCCCCGGGACCCGGGGTACGTTCGCTGAAGCTTTCTTT.

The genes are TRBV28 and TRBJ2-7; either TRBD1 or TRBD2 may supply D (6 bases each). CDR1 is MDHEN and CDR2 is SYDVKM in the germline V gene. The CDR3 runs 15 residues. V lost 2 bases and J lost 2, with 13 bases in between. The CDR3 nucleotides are TGTGCCAGCAGTTTAACGGGGGCCCTCCCCTACGAGCAGTACTTC. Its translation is CASSLTGALPYEQYF.